This is a list of T cell receptor beta chains from one sample in a study of T-cell reconstitution after alpha-beta-depleted transplantation in children. TCRdb ran MiXCR on the PCR reads and lists one entry per CDR3 protein. The profile shows fewer than 750,000 distinct CDR3 sequences, roughly a quarter of them singletons. The starting material was PBMCs, obtained before TCRalphabeta/CD19-depleted stem cell transplant. The receptors were sampled from a boy younger than two with Wiskott-Aldrich syndrome, due to receive a stem cell transplant. The CDR3 runs from the conserved cysteine through the conserved F or W. Fields, in order: V gene, CDR3 length, clone size, D gene, J gene, CDR3 DNA, CDR3 protein. A D gene is named only where the DNA matches it firmly. Clone size is shown for a subset of rows, as once, few, many or a class of expanded clone.

TRBV15	19	NA	NA	TRBJ2-1	TGTGCCACCAGCAGGGAGCCGGGACGGCCCCGAGGGATCGGCAATGAGCAGTTCTTC	CATSREPGRPRGIGNEQFF
TRBV12-3/TRBV12-4	18	NA	TRBD2	TRBJ2-1	TGTGCCAGCAGTTCCCCCCTGGGGACTAGCGGGAGGAGCTGGAGGCAGTTCTTC	CASSSPLGTSGRSWRQFF
TRBV28	13	NA	NA	TRBJ2-1	TGTGCCAGCAGTGTGACAGTGGGGAATGAGCAGTTCTTC	CASSVTVGNEQFF
TRBV5-1	15	few	NA	TRBJ2-3	TGCGCCAGCAGCTTGGATTTTTTTCGCACAGATACGCAGTATTTT	CASSLDFFRTDTQYF
TRBV11-2	14	NA	NA	TRBJ2-7	TGTGCCAGCAACTCCGTTCCCAGTACCTACGAGCAGTACTTC	CASNSVPSTYEQYF
TRBV20-1	15	NA	TRBD2	TRBJ2-1	TGCAGTGCTAGTAATAGCGGGGGCACCTACAATGAGCAGTTCTTC	CSASNSGGTYNEQFF
TRBV24-1	13	few	NA	TRBJ1-5	TGTGCCACCAGTGCCGCGGGCGGGCAGCCCCAGCATTTT	CATSAAGGQPQHF
TRBV27	14	NA	NA	TRBJ2-5	TGTGCCAGCAGCCGGATGACAGGTTCCGAGACCCAGTACTTC	CASSRMTGSETQYF
TRBV27	16	many	NA	TRBJ2-2	TGTGCCAGCAGTCGTTACACAAATGCGAACACCGGGGAGCTGTTTTTT	CASSRYTNANTGELFF
TRBV10-3	15	NA	NA	TRBJ2-5	TGTGCCATCAGTGAAGACACAGGGTATCGAGAGACCCAGTACTTC	CAISEDTGYRETQYF
TRBV5-1	15	NA	NA	TRBJ2-3	TGCGCCAGCAGCTTAAGACAGGAATCCACAGATACGCAGTATTTT	CASSLRQESTDTQYF
TRBV2	11	NA	NA	TRBJ2-7	TGTGCCAGCAGCACCTATAACGAGCAGTACTTC	CASSTYNEQYF
TRBV15	13	few	NA	TRBJ1-4	TGTGCCACCAGCAGAGGACGAATTGAAAAACTGTTTTTT	CATSRGRIEKLFF
TRBV14	15	NA	TRBD1	TRBJ2-3	TGTGCCAGCAGCCAGAGGACAGGGGGCCCAGATACGCAGTATTTT	CASSQRTGGPDTQYF
TRBV12-3/TRBV12-4	15	NA	TRBD2	TRBJ2-2	TGTGCCAGCACCAAAACTAGCGGGAGATCCGGGGAGCTGTTTTTT	CASTKTSGRSGELFF
TRBV11-2	16	few	TRBD2	TRBJ2-3	TGTGCCAGCAGCTTAGGCTCGGGAGGAACCACAGATACGCAGTATTTT	CASSLGSGGTTDTQYF
TRBV10-3	13	NA	NA	TRBJ1-4	TGTGCCATCAGGCGGGACGGGGAAGAAAAACTGTTTTTT	CAIRRDGEEKLFF
TRBV5-1	15	NA	TRBD2	TRBJ2-1	TGCGCCAGCAGCCTACTAGCGGGAGTTGGGGGTGAGCAGTTCTTC	CASSLLAGVGGEQFF
TRBV5-1	16	few	TRBD2	TRBJ2-1	TGCGCCAGCAGCGGGACTAGCGGATTCTCCTACAATGAGCAGTTCTTC	CASSGTSGFSYNEQFF
TRBV5-1	16	few	NA	TRBJ2-1	TGCGCCAGCAGCTTGGGCGGGGGCTTCTCCTACAATGAGCAGTTCTTC	CASSLGGGFSYNEQFF
TRBV5-1	14	NA	NA	TRBJ2-3	TGCGCCAGCAGTCCAGGCGGGGCATCAGATACGCAGTATTTT	CASSPGGASDTQYF
TRBV7-3	14	NA	TRBD2	TRBJ2-7	TGTGCCAGCAGCCCCGGGACTAATTTAGTCGAGCAGTACTTC	CASSPGTNLVEQYF
TRBV9	16	NA	NA	TRBJ2-1	TGTGCCAGCAGCGCCTTTGGGGGGGCGGGCTACAATGAGCAGTTCTTC	CASSAFGGAGYNEQFF
TRBV5-1	18	NA	TRBD2	TRBJ2-3	TGCGCCAGCAGCTTGGCCGTAGCGGGTTCCCCCACAAGGGATACGCAGTATTTT	CASSLAVAGSPTRDTQYF
TRBV20-1	13	NA	TRBD1	TRBJ1-1	TGCAGTGCGCGGGACAGGGGAGTCACTGAAGCTTTCTTT	CSARDRGVTEAFF
TRBV5-1	16	NA	NA	TRBJ2-1	TGCGCCAGCAGCTCCCTTCCGGGGCCGTCCTACAATGAGCAGTTCTTC	CASSSLPGPSYNEQFF
TRBV20-1	12	NA	NA	TRBJ2-5	TGCAGTGCTAGTGTCAGCGGAGAGACCCAGTACTTC	CSASVSGETQYF
TRBV29-1	13	NA	TRBD1	TRBJ2-3	TGCAGCGACGCACAGGGGGAGCCTGGTACGCAGTATTTT	CSDAQGEPGTQYF
TRBV20-1	13	NA	NA	TRBJ2-5	TGCAGTGCTAGACTGCAGGGATGGGAGACCCAGTACTTC	CSARLQGWETQYF
TRBV12-3/TRBV12-4	14	NA	TRBD2	TRBJ2-1	TGTGCCAGCAGGTGGACTAGCGCCTACAATGAGCAGTTCTTC	CASRWTSAYNEQFF
TRBV27	16	NA	TRBD2	TRBJ2-3	TGTGCCAGCAACCAGCGGGGGAGGTCGGCTCCAGATACGCAGTATTTT	CASNQRGRSAPDTQYF
TRBV4-1	14	NA	NA	TRBJ2-1	TGCGCCAGCAGCCAAGTCTCCGATAATGGTGAGCAGTTCTTC	CASSQVSDNGEQFF
TRBV3-1	16	NA	TRBD2	TRBJ2-1	TGTGCCAGCAGCCGGGGGTTGGGGCGGGAGAGCAATGAGCAGTTCTTC	CASSRGLGRESNEQFF
TRBV5-1	19	NA	TRBD1	TRBJ2-7	TGCGCCAGCAGCTTGCCTGGACAGGGTGAGGGGGAGGATTACTACGAGCAGTACTTC	CASSLPGQGEGEDYYEQYF
TRBV2	15	NA	NA	TRBJ2-7	TGTGCCAGCAGTGAGGGCGACCTGAGAATGTACGAGCAGTACTTC	CASSEGDLRMYEQYF
TRBV12-3/TRBV12-4	14	few	NA	TRBJ1-2	TGTGCCAGCAGTTTAAGGGCCAGGGCCTATGGCTACACCTTC	CASSLRARAYGYTF
TRBV20-1	14	NA	NA	TRBJ2-3	TGCAGTGCTAGATGGCTTAGGAGCACAGATACGCAGTATTTT	CSARWLRSTDTQYF
TRBV20-1	13	NA	TRBD1	TRBJ1-5	TGCAGTGCCGGACAGGGTAGTTCTCAGCCCCAGCATTTT	CSAGQGSSQPQHF
TRBV6-1	15	NA	TRBD2	TRBJ2-3	TGTGCCAGCAGTGAAATCCTAGCGGGCACAGATACGCAGTATTTT	CASSEILAGTDTQYF
TRBV6-2/TRBV6-3	15	NA	TRBD2	TRBJ2-3	TGTGCCAGCAGTTACGATAGCGGGAGCCCAGATACGCAGTATTTT	CASSYDSGSPDTQYF